One and the same sample provided the 19 T cell receptor beta chains below, sequenced in a study of a mutant IDH1 vaccine in newly diagnosed glioma. Time point noted: week 23, last vaccination. The vaccine gave 300 ug of a 20-mer mutant IDH1 peptide subcutaneously per dose. TCRdb's table, derived via immunoSEQ multiplex PCR, lists solely in-frame clones and lacks some. Found here are approximately 60,000 clones, roughly 84% of them singletons; the top ten hold 4%. These TCRs' antigens remain unknown. The sample here was PBMCs, taken from a glioma patient whose treatment included an IDH1 peptide vaccine. The receptor source for this set is a man between 25 and 39 years old with glioma.

To note about this clone: The junction differs from germline at one of its ends, possibly a read error. Other DNA sequences in the same sample also yield this CDR3. CDR3 amino acids: CASKPGQGTNVLTF. As DNA, the CDR3 is TGCGCCAGCAAACCGGGACAGGGGACCAACGTCCTGACTTTC. The chain has TRBV6-6 and TRBJ2-6; 10 bases are a match to TRBD1. This CDR3 spans 14 amino acids. From germline, CDR1 is MNHNY and CDR2 SVGAGI (reference sequence).

This rearrangement joins TRBV27 to TRBJ2-1, with no clear D. The germline V and J ends were trimmed by 4 bases and 4 bases, with 20 bases remaining between them. Germline loops: CDR1 MNHEY, CDR2 SMNVEV (reference sequence). The CDR3 has 17 amino acids. The CDR3 bases are TGTGCCAGCAGTTCCAACCAGAAGAGAGGCATATACAATGAGCAGTTCTTC. Encoded protein: CASSSNQKRGIYNEQFF.

The chain has TRBV11-2 and TRBJ1-2; TRBD1 matches 8 bases. Per the germline V gene, CDR1 is SGHAT and CDR2 is FQNNGV. J gave up 3 bases and V 5 bases, and 8 bases lay outside the gene matches. The CDR3 covers 15 residues. As DNA, the CDR3 is TGTGCCAGCAGCGCACGGACAGGGATCGACTATGGCTACACCTTC. Translation gives CASSARTGIDYGYTF.

This sequence joins TRBV4-1 and TRBJ2-7; the D is unclear. V gave up 0 bases and J gave up 5 bases, with 14 bases separating them. This CDR3 spans 15 amino acids. Germline V gene data show CDR1 as MGHRA and CDR2 as YSYEKL. The CDR3 coding sequence is TGCGCCAGCAGCCAAGAAGGGCAGGCCCGTAACGAGCAGTACTTC. It yields the protein CASSQEGQARNEQYF.

The chain carries TRBV7-9 and TRBJ2-7; 10 bases agree with TRBD1. There are 15 residues in the CDR3. Germline V gene data show CDR1 as SEHNR and CDR2 as FQNEAQ (reference sequence). J gave up 4 bases and V 3 bases, and 6 bases lay outside the gene matches. CDR3 sequence reads: CASSLARDRGYEQYF. The CDR3 DNA is TGTGCCAGCAGCTTGGCTCGGGACAGGGGATACGAGCAGTACTTC.

The rearrangement links TRBV11-2 to TRBJ2-3; 10 bases match TRBD2. Trimming at V came to 5 bases and at J to 2 bases, leaving 10 bases not matched to a gene. The CDR3 extends over 17 amino acids. Looked up from germline, CDR1 is SGHAT and CDR2 is FQNNGV. CDR3: CASSQPLAGAYTDTQYF. CDR3 DNA: TGTGCCAGCAGCCAACCTCTAGCGGGGGCCTACACAGATACGCAGTATTTT.

CDR3 nucleotide sequence: TGTGCCAGCAGCGGGACTCCCCAAACGGGGACAGATACGCAGTATTTT. Its protein is CASSGTPQTGTDTQYF. This chain uses TRBV11-2 with TRBJ2-3; D might be TRBD2 (6 bases). The CDR3 sequence is 16 residues long. Between the trimmed V and J ends, which lost 5 bases and 3 bases, there was a span of 18 bases. CDR1 is SGHAT, CDR2 FQNNGV, per germline.

As regards this clone: Mismatch with germline at one junction end may stem from a read error. V usage is TRBV5-1 and J usage is TRBJ2-7; D uncertain. Germline assignment: CDR1 SGHRS and CDR2 YFSETQ. The CDR3 consists of 12 residues. CDR3 in amino acids: CASSFDTMAQYF. The DNA for the CDR3 is TGCGCTAGCAGCTTCGATACGATGGCGCAGTACTTC. Full variable domain (remainder filled in from reference TRBV5-1 and TRBJ2-7): KAGVTQTPRYLIKTRGQQVTLSCSPISGHRSVSWYQQTPGQGLQFLFEYFSETQRNKGNFPGRFSGRQFSNSRSEMNVSTLELGDSALYLCASSFDTMAQYFGPGTRLTVT.

CDR3 sequence: CAWSKTASNEKLFF. In DNA form, the CDR3 reads TGTGCCTGGAGTAAGACAGCCTCTAATGAAAAACTGTTTTTT. J is TRBJ1-4 and V is TRBV30, with D perhaps TRBD1 (5 bases). The germline gives CDR1 GTSNPN, CDR2 SVGIG (reference sequence). V was cut by 2 bases and J by 3 bases, with 10 bases left in between. The CDR3 extends over 14 amino acids.

The chain uses TRBV19 and TRBJ1-5, with 10 nucleotides matching TRBD1. The junction had 9 bases not matched to a gene; V was cut back by 3 bases and J by 7 bases. From germline, CDR1 is LNHDA and CDR2 SQIVND (reference sequence). This CDR3 contains 16 residues. The CDR3 loop reads CASSIAGDRGRQPQHF. CDR3 DNA sequence: TGTGCCAGTAGTATCGCGGGGGACAGGGGTCGCCAGCCCCAGCATTTT.

The chain links TRBV19 to TRBJ1-1; a weak D match, TRBD1 (5 bases). This CDR3 comprises 13 residues. The V end was cut by 6 bases, the J end by 5 bases, with 13 bases between. Germline CDR1 is LNHDA and CDR2 is SQIVND (reference sequence). CDR3 amino acids: CASSLRVITEAFF. CDR3 coding DNA: TGTGCCAGTAGCCTCAGGGTAATAACTGAAGCTTTCTTT.

The CDR3 nucleotides are TGTGCCAGCAGTGAAGCGCTTCAAGGACTAGCGGGGGATCGGGAGACCCAGTACTTC. Translation: CASSEALQGLAGDRETQYF. This sequence joins TRBV6-1 and TRBJ2-5; 13 nucleotides line up with TRBD2. The CDR3 runs 19 residues. Germline loops: CDR1 MNHNS, CDR2 SASEGT. Trimming cost V 0 bases and J 5 bases; bases outside gene matches: 12.

V usage is TRBV18 and J usage is TRBJ2-4; D is unclear. CDR1 is KGHSH, CDR2 LQKENI, per germline. The CDR3 spans 15 residues. Trimming cost V 3 bases and J 5 bases, with 14 bases left between them. The CDR3 protein is CASSPVQLLENIQYF. The CDR3 DNA sequence: TGTGCCAGCTCACCGGTGCAGCTGCTCGAAAACATTCAGTACTTC.

The table lists this clone with a count of one. The V gene is TRBV27, the J gene TRBJ1-2; 7 bases match TRBD1. CDR3 length: 12 amino acids. Losses at the gene ends were 7 bases for V and 7 bases for J; bases not matched to a gene: 6. CDR1 and CDR2 from the germline V gene are MNHEY and SMNVEV (reference sequence). Here the CDR3 DNA reads TGTGCCAGCAAGGGCAGGGGGTTTGGCTACACCTTC. Translating gives CASKGRGFGYTF.

This chain uses TRBV19 with TRBJ1-3; 9 bases agree with TRBD1. CDR1 is LNHDA and CDR2 is SQIVND in the germline V gene (reference sequence). The CDR3 consists of 15 residues. V shed 4 bases and J 2 bases; nucleotides not matched to a gene: 3. CDR3 loop: CASSKQGAAGNTIYF. CDR3 DNA: TGTGCCAGTAGTAAACAGGGGGCGGCTGGAAACACCATATATTTT. The whole variable domain, remainder taken from reference TRBV19 and TRBJ1-3, is DGGITQSPKYLFRKEGQNVTLSCEQNLNHDAMYWYRQDPGQGLRLIYYSQIVNDFQKGDIAEGYSVSREKKESFPLTVTSAQKNPTAFYLCASSKQGAAGNTIYFGEGSWLTVV.

The chain recombines TRBV18 with TRBJ2-7; 10 positions match TRBD1. Trimming cost V 3 bases and J 6 bases; bases outside gene matches: 5. Germline CDR1 and CDR2: KGHSH and LQKENI. The CDR3 extends over 14 amino acids. The CDR3 DNA reads TGTGCCAGCTCACCCGGGACAGGGGTGCGCGAGCAGTACTTC. Its translation: CASSPGTGVREQYF.

The CDR3 DNA reads TGTGCCAGCTCACGCCCGGGACTAAACTGGAATGAGCAGTTCTTC. Amino acids: CASSRPGLNWNEQFF. The genes are TRBV18 and TRBJ2-1; 7 positions agree with TRBD2. Germline V lookup: CDR1 KGHSH, CDR2 LQKENI. The J segment lost 7 bases and the V segment lost 4 bases, leaving 10 bases of the junction unmatched. CDR3 length: 15 residues.

This chain joins TRBV19 and TRBJ2-1, with D uncertain. The CDR3 is 11 amino acids. From germline, CDR1 is LNHDA and CDR2 SQIVND (reference sequence). Deletions cut 4 bases from V and 5 bases from J, with 3 bases between. DNA for the CDR3: TGTGCCAGTAGTAGGAACAATGAGCAGTTCTTC. Protein sequence: CASSRNNEQFF.

The chain recombines TRBV19 with TRBJ2-7; 7 bases are a match to TRBD1. The CDR3 is 19 residues long. The V gene end was trimmed by 1 base and the J gene end by 3 bases; junction bases not matched to a gene: 18. CDR1 and CDR2 (germline): LNHDA, SQIVND (reference sequence). The CDR3 nucleotides are TGTGCCAGTAGTATAGTGATGGTGATGAACCGGGACAGCTTCTACGAGCAGTACTTC. This translates into CASSIVMVMNRDSFYEQYF.